The entry below describes one T cell receptor (beta chain). There is no known antigen for this receptor. A much larger clone is a single base away; this may be a read error. Stable Graves' hyperthyroidism was defined as no progression to ophthalmopathy during 18 months of follow-up. Hyperthyroidism patients were newly diagnosed, had a disease duration of under 2 months, and were aged 18 to 65 years. Any patient with an uncontrolled infection, another autoimmune disease, pregnancy or lactation was excluded. Clinical symptoms, serum thyroxine and TRAb, thyroid ultrasound, and orbital computed tomography formed the basis for the diagnoses. PBMCs were isolated from approximately 10 ml of fresh peripheral blood by Ficoll-Paque density gradient centrifugation. Total RNA was extracted with Trizol reagent, and quality was checked on an Agilent 2100 Bioanalyzer. The data were taken from a study of T cells in Graves' hyperthyroidism and ophthalmopathy (dated by TCRdb to the late 2010s). For the wider study: Peripheral blood samples were taken at initial diagnosis, before any treatment was given. To identify TCR V-J signatures that set the groups apart, the researchers used a discovery cohort of roughly 100 patients, made up of around 42 with Graves' ophthalmopathy and about 60 with stable Graves' hyperthyroidism. Prospective prediction of ophthalmopathy was tested in an independent validation cohort of fewer than 20 hyperthyroidism patients and some 17 patients who later progressed to ophthalmopathy. The 90 to 100 discovery patients were randomly divided into training and test sets at a 7:3 ratio. In addition, the study compared T-cell repertoires in thyroid tissue and in blood from five or six Graves' hyperthyroidism patients. Following sampling, methimazole starting at 30 mg daily was given to hyperthyroidism patients, and high-dose intravenous methylprednisolone was given to ophthalmopathy patients. TCR Vbeta CDR3 sequencing of 140 or so peripheral blood samples (more than 40 ophthalmopathy, 75 or so hyperthyroidism and roughly 17 progressor patients) is reported in the paper.

The TCR beta CDR3 regions were amplified from RNA transcripts. The TCR CDR3 was subjected to a first round of RT-PCR using the HTBI primer set and the Qiagen OneStep RT-PCR kit. The libraries were constructed in a second round of multiplex PCR and then size-selected and purified. The libraries were sequenced on an Illumina HiSeq2000 using paired-end 100 bp reads. Processing in the source paper ran as follows. SOAPnuke was used to process the raw data, throwing out any read that contained adapters or uncalled bases, had a mean Phred below 15, or lacked an exact constant-primer or identifier match. COPE v1.2.5 was used to merge the high-quality paired reads, and each unique nucleotide sequence was defined as a clonotype. MiTCR v1.1 was used to align the clonotypes against IMGT TRBV, TRBD and TRBJ reference segments. The analysis included only V-J combinations with a frequency above 0.0001, which together covered more than 98% of the repertoires. The TCS score was defined as the ratio of F50 (clonal expansion) to E x V (chaos), calculated using BLOSUM62-based TCRdist between CDR3 peptides within each V-J. Welch's t-statistics and random forest reduced around 510 V-J features to roughly 13, which were used in a naive Bayes classifier (R e1071). TCRdb took the public reads, trimmed them with fastp at Q25, ran MiXCR for clone calling and kept in-frame beta chains. Identical CDR3 proteins give one entry, which carries the most common genes and DNA. The V and J calls here are based on TCRdb, not the publication. This sample comprises over 150,000 distinct CDR3 sequences, about 17% of them detected only once. Roughly 50% of the sample comes from the top ten.

The study at large found these results: Sample size was not statistically predetermined, and blinding of investigators to group allocation was not performed. Most expanded thyroid clonotypes (frequency above 0.001) were also detected in blood, suggesting blood repertoires may reflect thyroid immune responses. In cross-validation, a model built on a 13 V-J signature told ophthalmopathy apart from stable hyperthyroidism with approximately 90% sensitivity and around 84% specificity, and in testing the same model reached 80%/75%. During validation, the model predicted progression to ophthalmopathy a median of approximately 6.5 months ahead of onset, with around 70% sensitivity and 72% to 80% specificity.

The CDR3, cysteine through phenylalanine, is 16 amino acids long. Only the CDR3 part of the read is kept: 48 bases, read in frame from the first base. V is shortened by 2 bases, J by 1 base, and the region joining them spans 13 bases. The germline V gene encodes CDR1 MNHEY and CDR2 SVGAGI. Sequenced material: blood. The receptor was isolated from a woman between 45 and 60 years old with Graves' hyperthyroidism. The chain was built from TRBV6-5 and TRBJ2-3, and perhaps TRBD2 as D gene, on 6 matching bases. In nucleotide form, the sequence is TGTGCCAGCAGTTACGGGAAGACTAGACGCACAGATACGCAGTATTTT. This gives the protein CASSYGKTRRTDTQYF.